This T cell receptor (beta chain) was recovered during a study of regulatory T cells in long-lasting Graves disease. Findings and limits, study-wide: The sample size was small, and this may have reduced accuracy.

Construction of TCR beta libraries relied on iRepertoire HTBI primers and on Arm-PCR targeting CDR3 regions. Per the original data handling: The identification of approximately 62 TRBV and 11 to 15 TRBJ segments was made across samples. TCRdb reanalysed the multiplex PCR reads using MiXCR and keeps one entry per CDR3 protein. It is TCRdb's table, rather than the study itself, that gives the V and J calls and clone size. The table lists about 420,000 distinct CDR3 sequences, around 15% of them singletons, with 20% to 25% in the top ten. Details on this clonotype: The antigen is not known. Relative to the germline gene, one junction end is altered; a read error may explain this.

As to time point: newly diagnosed GD, antithyroid drugs for less than 3 months. PBMCs were the source of the RNA used for TCR sequencing. Investigators report Graves' disease was diagnosed under American Thyroid Association guidelines. Another study also made use of these data, one on T cells in Graves' hyperthyroidism and ophthalmopathy. As that report states: The HTBI primer set served for first-round RT-PCR of the TCR CDR3.

This sample comprised peripheral blood mononuclear cells (PBMCs), obtained at new diagnosis, from a patient treated with antithyroid drugs. The clonotype comes from a woman in her late teens or twenties with Graves disease.

The DNA for the CDR3 is TGTGACAGCAGCTTAGATGGGGTTGGGGGCGGGATACTTTTTGACAATGAGCAGTTCTTC. Translating it yields CDSSLDGVGGGILFDNEQFF. J is TRBJ2-1 and V is TRBV11-1; D may be TRBD1 or TRBD2 (6 bases each). CDR1 is SGHAT and CDR2 is FQDESV in the germline V gene (reference sequence). This CDR3 is 20 amino acids long.